Listed below are T cell receptor beta chains from one sample, sequenced in a study of T cells in Graves' hyperthyroidism and ophthalmopathy. TCRdb recomputed calls from the multiplex PCR reads with MiXCR, one row per CDR3 protein. The sample lists hundreds of thousands of distinct CDR3 sequences, 12% to 15% occurring once. The sequencing input was blood. The receptor source for this set is a woman younger than 35 with Graves' hyperthyroidism. The CDR3 runs from the conserved cysteine through the conserved F or W. The D gene is left open where the match is weak. The size of a clone is reported for some rows only, either as once, few or many, or as a class for expanded clones.

clone size	CDR3 length	J gene	D gene	V gene	CDR3 protein	CDR3 DNA
NA	15	TRBJ1-5	TRBD1	TRBV27	CASRTGGSGNQPQHF	TGTGCCAGCAGGACAGGGGGCAGTGGGAATCAGCCCCAGCATTTT
NA	17	TRBJ1-3	TRBD1	TRBV4-1	CASSQDTGVHSGNTIYF	TGCGCCAGCAGCCAAGACACAGGGGTCCACTCTGGAAACACCATATATTTT
many	15	TRBJ2-1	TRBD2	TRBV28	CASSLAGGPAREQFF	TGTGCCAGCAGTTTAGCGGGAGGACCGGCGAGGGAGCAGTTCTTC
many	12	TRBJ1-5	NA	TRBV6-2/TRBV6-3	CASSYSIQPQHF	TGTGCCAGCAGTTACTCGATTCAGCCCCAGCATTTT
NA	14	TRBJ1-2	TRBD1	TRBV5-1	CASSLIGTAYGYTF	TGCGCCAGCAGCTTAATTGGGACAGCGTATGGCTACACCTTC
few	17	TRBJ1-4	NA	TRBV5-1	CASSLAQGNPQNEKLFF	TGCGCCAGCAGCTTGGCCCAGGGTAATCCCCAAAATGAAAAACTGTTTTTT
few	16	TRBJ2-1	TRBD2	TRBV7-9	CASSPREAFSYNEQFF	TGTGCCAGCAGCCCCCGGGAGGCCTTCTCCTACAATGAGCAGTTCTTC
many	15	TRBJ1-5	NA	TRBV11-2	CASSLSQGRNQPQHF	TGTGCCAGCAGCCTCTCACAGGGACGGAATCAGCCCCAGCATTTT
many	14	TRBJ1-5	NA	TRBV30	CAWSVMSGNQPQHF	TGTGCCTGGAGTGTTATGTCCGGCAATCAGCCCCAGCATTTT
NA	14	TRBJ2-3	TRBD2	TRBV7-2	CASSGSGSADTQYF	TGTGCCAGCAGCGGTAGCGGGAGTGCAGATACGCAGTATTTT
NA	14	TRBJ2-1	TRBD2	TRBV7-9	CASSLLAGVLEQFF	TGTGCCAGCAGCTTACTAGCGGGAGTCTTAGAGCAGTTCTTC
NA	14	TRBJ2-5	NA	TRBV28	CASSLGVEEETQYF	TGTGCCAGCAGTCTAGGTGTTGAAGAAGAGACCCAGTACTTC
NA	15	TRBJ2-3	NA	TRBV7-9	CASSLGRTDTDTQYF	TGTGCCAGCAGCTTGGGGCGGACTGACACAGATACGCAGTATTTT
many	14	TRBJ1-1	NA	TRBV24-1	CATSEGDRNTEAFF	TGTGCCACCAGTGAGGGTGACAGGAACACTGAAGCTTTCTTT
once	14	TRBJ2-2	NA	TRBV28	CASYPRMDTGELFF	TGTGCCAGCTATCCTCGTATGGACACCGGGGAGCTGTTTTTT
few	14	TRBJ1-1	TRBD1	TRBV20-1	CSARVGTEVTEAFF	TGCAGTGCTAGGGTCGGGACAGAAGTTACTGAAGCTTTCTTT
few	17	TRBJ1-5	TRBD1	TRBV7-9	CASSSGGEGSTGQPQHF	TGTGCCAGCAGCTCAGGGGGCGAGGGGAGTACGGGTCAGCCCCAGCATTTT
many	14	TRBJ2-5	NA	TRBV11-1	CASSLASGLETQYF	TGTGCCAGCAGCTTAGCTTCGGGGTTAGAGACCCAGTACTTC
NA	17	TRBJ1-1	TRBD1	TRBV20-1	CSARDPGGGGPSTEAFF	TGCAGTGCTAGAGATCCAGGGGGGGGGGGGCCGAGCACTGAAGCTTTCTTT
NA	11	TRBJ2-1	NA	TRBV20-1	CSAREHNEQFF	TGCAGTGCTAGAGAGCACAATGAGCAGTTCTTC
few	15	TRBJ2-6	NA	TRBV19	CASSITGSGANVLTF	TGTGCCAGTAGTATCACCGGGTCTGGGGCCAACGTCCTGACTTTC
few	15	TRBJ2-3	TRBD2	TRBV20-1	CSARGLAGRTDTQYF	TGCAGTGCTAGAGGACTAGCGGGACGTACAGATACGCAGTATTTT
few	15	TRBJ2-3	NA	TRBV6-1	CASSLIQGSTDTQYF	TGTGCCAGCAGCCTCATTCAGGGGAGCACAGATACGCAGTATTTT
NA	14	TRBJ2-7	NA	TRBV19	CTSSRSTGPYRQYF	TGTACCAGTAGTAGATCGACAGGACCATACCGACAGTACTTC
many	13	TRBJ1-2	TRBD1	TRBV11-2	CASSETRGNGYTF	TGTGCCAGCAGCGAAACCAGGGGGAACGGCTACACCTTC
NA	17	TRBJ1-5	NA	TRBV24-1	CATSGARGGKSNQPQHF	TGTGCCACCAGTGGCGCTCGGGGAGGGAAGAGCAATCAGCCCCAGCATTTT
few	18	TRBJ1-1	NA	TRBV4-3	CASSQIGNLKPRNTEAFF	TGCGCCAGCAGCCAAATAGGGAATTTGAAGCCCCGGAACACTGAAGCTTTCTTT
many	12	TRBJ1-2	NA	TRBV12-3/TRBV12-4	CASTGPDYGYTF	TGTGCCAGTACAGGGCCTGACTATGGCTACACCTTC
few	14	TRBJ2-3	NA	TRBV2	CASSDGGGTDTQYF	TGTGCCAGCAGTGATGGGGGCGGCACAGATACGCAGTATTTT
many	18	TRBJ2-3	NA	TRBV11-3	CASSSSYEGGGSTDTQYF	TGTGCCAGCAGCTCCTCATATGAGGGAGGTGGAAGCACAGATACGCAGTATTTT
few	13	TRBJ2-3	NA	TRBV30	CAWSGDTSTVKYF	TGTGCCTGGAGTGGGGATACTAGCACGGTGAAGTATTTT